Listed below are T cell receptor beta chains from one sample, sequenced in a study of blood T cell repertoires in COVID-19. The method was immunoSEQ multiplex PCR; TCRdb's version includes in-frame clones alone and lacks a portion of them. The table records some 130,000 clones, almost 70% of them present only once. Sample: peripheral blood. These receptors were obtained from a woman in her 70s with acute or convalescent COVID-19. CDR3s include the opening cysteine and the closing phenylalanine or tryptophan. The D gene is left open where the match is weak. Some rows have no size entry. The others give once, few or many, or a class for an expanded clone.

size: few
V: TRBV11-2
D: TRBD2
J: TRBJ2-1
DNA: TGTGCCAGCACCCCTATCGGGGGGACTTTAGGGTACAATGAGCAGTTCTTC
CDR3: CASTPIGGTLGYNEQFF

size: NA
V: TRBV11-2
D: NA
J: TRBJ1-3
DNA: TGTGCCAGCAGCCCCTCTTCTGGAAACACCATATATTTT
CDR3: CASSPSSGNTIYF

size: once
V: TRBV6-5
D: TRBD1
J: TRBJ1-2
DNA: TGTGCCAGCAGTTACTCAGGGACAGATACCTACTATGGCTACACCTTC
CDR3: CASSYSGTDTYYGYTF

size: NA
V: TRBV4-1
D: NA
J: TRBJ1-1
DNA: TGCGCCAGCAGCCAAGATTCCGGGGTGTTAGGGACTGAAGCTTTCTTT
CDR3: CASSQDSGVLGTEAFF

size: NA
V: TRBV5-1
D: NA
J: TRBJ1-1
DNA: TGCGCCAGCAGCAATACAAGGACACTGAACACTGAAGCTTTCTTT
CDR3: CASSNTRTLNTEAFF

size: NA
V: TRBV6-4
D: TRBD2
J: TRBJ2-1
DNA: TGTGCCAGCAGTGCTTCCTTTGCGGGAGGCTTCTACAATGAGCAGTTCTTC
CDR3: CASSASFAGGFYNEQFF

size: NA
V: TRBV10-3
D: NA
J: TRBJ1-5
DNA: TGTGCCATCAGTGAGTCGATCGGGGGAAGGGGCAATCAGCCCCAGCATTTT
CDR3: CAISESIGGRGNQPQHF

size: NA
V: TRBV7-2
D: NA
J: TRBJ1-5
DNA: TGTGCCAGCAGCTTAGTAGGGGGGGCCGGGCAGCCCCAGCATTTT
CDR3: CASSLVGGAGQPQHF

size: NA
V: TRBV30
D: TRBD1
J: TRBJ2-5
DNA: TGTGCCTGGAGTGTGACAGGGACAGAGACCCAGTACTTC
CDR3: CAWSVTGTETQYF

size: NA
V: TRBV5-1
D: NA
J: TRBJ2-7
DNA: TGCGCCAGCAGCTTGGACATTTCTTATGAGCAGTACTTC
CDR3: CASSLDISYEQYF

size: NA
V: TRBV28
D: TRBD1
J: TRBJ1-2
DNA: TGTGCCAGCAGTTTAGTGACAGGGGATAACTATGGCTACACCTTC
CDR3: CASSLVTGDNYGYTF

size: NA
V: TRBV27
D: TRBD1
J: TRBJ1-1
DNA: TGTGCCAGCAGTTTCTTTAAAGCATCTGCACGGGACAGGGCCACTGAAGCTTTCTTT
CDR3: CASSFFKASARDRATEAFF

size: once
V: TRBV15
D: TRBD2
J: TRBJ2-3
DNA: TGTGCCACCAGCAGAGATAGGGCTAGCGGGGGGCCTAGCACAGATACGCAGTATTTT
CDR3: CATSRDRASGGPSTDTQYF

size: NA
V: TRBV6-2/TRBV6-3
D: NA
J: TRBJ1-3
DNA: TGTGCCAGCAGTTACTCGCTGCGGGGAAACACCATATATTTT
CDR3: CASSYSLRGNTIYF

size: few
V: TRBV19
D: NA
J: TRBJ1-5
DNA: TGTGCCAGTAGTATGTGGCGACAGCAAAGCAATCAGCCCCAGCATTTT
CDR3: CASSMWRQQSNQPQHF

size: NA
V: TRBV6-6
D: NA
J: TRBJ2-5
DNA: TGTGCCAGCAGTGCGTCAGGGTCCACAGAGACCCAGTACTTC
CDR3: CASSASGSTETQYF

size: NA
V: TRBV25-1
D: NA
J: TRBJ1-3
DNA: TGTGCCAGCAGTGAATCCGCGTACGACTCTGGAAACACCATATATTTT
CDR3: CASSESAYDSGNTIYF

size: once
V: TRBV10-3
D: TRBD1
J: TRBJ2-1
DNA: TGTGCCACCGGACAGGATCCCACCAATGAGCAGTTCTTC
CDR3: CATGQDPTNEQFF

size: NA
V: TRBV7-6
D: NA
J: TRBJ1-1
DNA: TGTGCCAGCAGCCCGACACAGGGAAGAGGGACTGAAGCTTTCTTT
CDR3: CASSPTQGRGTEAFF

size: NA
V: TRBV19
D: NA
J: TRBJ2-2
DNA: TGTGCCAGTAAAGGACAGGGAGGGACCGGGGAGCTGTTTTTT
CDR3: CASKGQGGTGELFF

size: NA
V: TRBV2
D: TRBD1
J: TRBJ1-2
DNA: TGTGCCAGCACCGGACAGGGGAAGAGCTATGGCTACACCTTC
CDR3: CASTGQGKSYGYTF

size: NA
V: TRBV5-5
D: NA
J: TRBJ1-4
DNA: TGTGCCAGCAGCTTGCGGGTATCTAATGAAAAACTGTTTTTT
CDR3: CASSLRVSNEKLFF

size: NA
V: TRBV7-8
D: TRBD2
J: TRBJ2-7
DNA: TGTGCCAGCAGCTTATCTGCTAGCGGGGGATACGAGCAGTACTTC
CDR3: CASSLSASGGYEQYF

size: NA
V: TRBV4-2
D: NA
J: TRBJ2-3
DNA: TGTGCCAGCAGCGCGGAGGGAACGGGGGATACGCAGTATTTT
CDR3: CASSAEGTGDTQYF

size: many
V: TRBV4-2
D: NA
J: TRBJ2-2
DNA: TGTGCCAGCAGCCTTACTACCACCGGGGAGCTGTTTTTT
CDR3: CASSLTTTGELFF

size: once
V: TRBV7-9
D: TRBD2
J: TRBJ2-1
DNA: TGTGCCAGCAGCCCTGCCGGGACTAGCGTGGTAGGTGAGCAGTTCTTC
CDR3: CASSPAGTSVVGEQFF

size: NA
V: TRBV3-1/TRBV3-2
D: TRBD1
J: TRBJ1-6
DNA: TGTGCCAGCAGCATGGGACAGCTGAAAGCCCTCCACTTT
CDR3: CASSMGQLKALHF

size: few
V: TRBV10-3
D: TRBD1
J: TRBJ1-2
DNA: TGTGCCACCCGACAGGGACGGAGGGGTGGCTACACCTTC
CDR3: CATRQGRRGGYTF

size: once
V: TRBV30
D: TRBD1
J: TRBJ1-1
DNA: TGTGCCTGGAGAAGGGGTCCAGGGGGCTGGCGGAACACTGAAGCTTTCTTT
CDR3: CAWRRGPGGWRNTEAFF

size: NA
V: TRBV4-2
D: NA
J: TRBJ2-7
DNA: TGTGCCAGCACTTGGACTTCCCAAACTTACGAGCAGTACTTC
CDR3: CASTWTSQTYEQYF

size: NA
V: TRBV3-1/TRBV3-2
D: TRBD2
J: TRBJ2-3
DNA: TGTGCCAGCAGCCCCCGTTTAGCGGGAGGTGTTGATACGCAGTATTTT
CDR3: CASSPRLAGGVDTQYF

size: NA
V: TRBV7-6
D: NA
J: TRBJ2-2
DNA: TGTGCCAGCAGCTTAACTGTCACCGGGGAGCTGTTTTTT
CDR3: CASSLTVTGELFF

size: NA
V: TRBV7-6
D: NA
J: TRBJ2-7
DNA: TGTGCCAGCAGCCTCGGGGTTTCCTCCTACGAGCAGTACTTC
CDR3: CASSLGVSSYEQYF

size: once
V: TRBV7-2
D: TRBD1
J: TRBJ2-3
DNA: TGTGCCAGCAGCAACGGACAGGGATCCTTGGCAGATACGCAGTATTTT
CDR3: CASSNGQGSLADTQYF

size: NA
V: TRBV5-6
D: TRBD1
J: TRBJ2-5
DNA: TGTGCCAGCAGGTTCTGGGACAGGGGGATGGAGACCCAGTACTTC
CDR3: CASRFWDRGMETQYF

size: NA
V: TRBV30
D: NA
J: TRBJ1-5
DNA: TGTGCCTGGAGTCCTCCAACAGGTTTTAGCAATCAGCCCCAGCATTTT
CDR3: CAWSPPTGFSNQPQHF

size: many
V: TRBV25-1
D: NA
J: TRBJ2-2
DNA: TGTGCCAGCAGTGAATACAGGGACACCGGGGAGCTGTTTTTT
CDR3: CASSEYRDTGELFF

size: NA
V: TRBV5-5
D: NA
J: TRBJ2-7
DNA: TGTGCCAGCAGCTTGCACAGGGACTACGAGCAGTACTTC
CDR3: CASSLHRDYEQYF

size: NA
V: TRBV5-8
D: NA
J: TRBJ1-5
DNA: TGTGCCAGCAGCTTGGGTACAGGGCGAAATCAGCCCCAGCATTTT
CDR3: CASSLGTGRNQPQHF

size: NA
V: TRBV10-3
D: NA
J: TRBJ2-3
DNA: TGTGCCATCAGCGCTGGGGGGGGCGGGGCACACACAGATACGCAGTATTTT
CDR3: CAISAGGGGAHTDTQYF

size: NA
V: TRBV6-5
D: TRBD2
J: TRBJ2-1
DNA: TGTGCCAGCAGTTCCGGACTAGCGGGAGGAAATGAGCAGTTCTTC
CDR3: CASSSGLAGGNEQFF

size: NA
V: TRBV4-1
D: NA
J: TRBJ2-7
DNA: TGCGCCAGCAGCCAACCTCCCGGGGAGCAGTACTTC
CDR3: CASSQPPGEQYF

size: few
V: TRBV6-2/TRBV6-3
D: TRBD1
J: TRBJ1-2
DNA: TGTGCCAGCAGCCAGGGACAGGGTAACGCCTATGGCTACACCTTC
CDR3: CASSQGQGNAYGYTF

size: NA
V: TRBV6-5
D: NA
J: TRBJ1-2
DNA: TGTGCCAGCAGTTACGAGGTTCACTATGGCTACACCTTC
CDR3: CASSYEVHYGYTF

size: NA
V: TRBV5-4
D: TRBD1
J: TRBJ1-4
DNA: TGTGCCAGCAGCGCAGGACAGGGAGCTATTTTT
CDR3: CASSAGQGAIF

size: few
V: TRBV19
D: NA
J: TRBJ1-5
DNA: TGTGCCAGTAGTCCGAAAGCCCAGGGAATTCGAAGCAATCAGCCCCAGCATTTT
CDR3: CASSPKAQGIRSNQPQHF

size: NA
V: TRBV6-2/TRBV6-3
D: NA
J: TRBJ2-3
DNA: TGTGCCAGCAGTTACCCCTCAGATACGCAGTATTTT
CDR3: CASSYPSDTQYF

size: NA
V: TRBV28
D: TRBD1
J: TRBJ2-1
DNA: TGTGCCAGCAGCCCCAGGACAGGGGGCAATGAGCAGTTCTTC
CDR3: CASSPRTGGNEQFF

size: NA
V: TRBV11-1
D: NA
J: TRBJ2-2
DNA: TGTGCCAGCAGCTTATTCAGGGGAAGTAACACCGGGGAGCTGTTTTTT
CDR3: CASSLFRGSNTGELFF

size: NA
V: TRBV6-1
D: NA
J: TRBJ1-3
DNA: TGTGCCAGCAGTGAACGGGGAGGCTCTGGAAACACCATATATTTT
CDR3: CASSERGGSGNTIYF